The 11 T cell receptor beta chains below all came from one sample that was sequenced in a study of blood T cell repertoires in COVID-19. TCRdb keeps only in-frame clones here, not all; method: immunoSEQ multiplex PCR. The sample includes 50,000 to 80,000 clones, around 90% seen only once; the top ten take about 9.1%. The sample comprised peripheral blood. The receptors derive from a woman aged 80 or over with active COVID-19.

J is TRBJ2-3 and V is TRBV28, with 12 bases matching TRBD2. The CDR3 runs to 17 residues. V trimming: 7 bases; J trimming: 1 base; junction bases outside the gene matches: 9. Germline-derived CDR1 and CDR2 are MDHEN and SYDVKM. CDR3 loop: CASTVLAGGRGTDTQYF. The CDR3 DNA follows: TGTGCCAGCACCGTACTAGCGGGGGGCCGGGGCACAGATACGCAGTATTTT.

V is TRBV3-1 (or the pseudogene TRBV3-2) and J is TRBJ2-1; tentative D call: TRBD2 (6 bases). The CDR3 has 16 residues. With 6 bases removed from V and 0 bases from J, the gap between germline ends came to 15 bases. Germline V gene sequence: CDR1 LGHDT, CDR2 YNNKEL (reference sequence). The CDR3 here is CASSWDWGSSYNEQFF. The CDR3 nucleotides read TGTGCCAGCAGTTGGGACTGGGGAAGCTCCTACAATGAGCAGTTCTTC.

This clone was recorded a few times. The chain employs TRBV29-1 and TRBJ2-5; TRBD1 might be the D (5 bases). The CDR3 spans 15 residues. The V gene lost 7 bases and the J gene lost 2 bases, with 20 bases spanning the gap. The germline CDR1 and CDR2 sequences are SQVTM and ANQGSEA. The CDR3 is CSAVALIGAQETQYF. DNA of the CDR3: TGCAGCGCCGTGGCACTCATAGGGGCGCAAGAGACCCAGTACTTC.

The chain carries TRBV11-3 and TRBJ1-5; no firm D call. Germline V gives CDR1 SGHNT, CDR2 YENEEA. Trimming stripped 6 bases from V and 2 bases from J, with 17 bases between. There are 16 residues in the CDR3. CDR3 coding DNA: TGTGCCAGCAGTTTACTACTCAACAGAGGCAATCAGCCCCAGCATTTT. It translates to CASSLLLNRGNQPQHF.

The rearrangement joins TRBV29-1 to TRBJ1-3; D remains unclear. Germline CDR1 and CDR2: SQVTM and ANQGSEA. The CDR3 extends over 12 amino acids. Trimming pared 4 bases from V and 0 bases from J, leaving 4 bases between. The CDR3 sequence is CSVAFSGNTIYF. The DNA for the CDR3 is TGCAGCGTTGCCTTCTCTGGAAACACCATATATTTT.

V is TRBV25-1 and J is TRBJ2-5; D is undetermined. Between the trimmed V and J ends, which lost 2 bases and 2 bases, there was a span of 9 bases. CDR1 is MGHDK, CDR2 SYGVNS, per germline. This CDR3 spans 14 amino acids. CDR3 in amino acids: CASSEPRIQETQYF. The DNA for the CDR3 is TGTGCCAGCAGTGAACCCAGAATTCAAGAGACCCAGTACTTC. The full variable domain, with the rest looked up from reference TRBV25-1 and TRBJ2-5, is EADIYQTPRYLVIGTGKKITLECSQTMGHDKMYWYQQDPGMELHLIHYSYGVNSTEKGDLSSESTVSRIRTEHFPLTLESARPSHTSQYLCASSEPRIQETQYFGPGTRLLVL.

The chain couples TRBV7-2 to TRBJ1-3, with TRBD1 matching 7 bases. V was pared by 3 bases and J by 0 bases, with 2 bases of the junction left unmatched. The CDR3 covers 15 residues. The V gene's germline CDR1 is SGHTA and CDR2 FQGNSA. The CDR3 loop reads CASSFDRDSGNTIYF. The CDR3 DNA reads TGTGCCAGCAGCTTTGACAGGGACTCTGGAAACACCATATATTTT.

V and J are TRBV10-3 and TRBJ2-5, with 7 positions matching TRBD2. The CDR3 is 16 amino acids. The V gene's germline CDR1 is ENHRY and CDR2 SYGVKD. The V and J ends lost 0 bases and 9 bases, in that order; junction bases with no gene match: 13. The CDR3, as DNA: TGTGCCATCAGTGAGTCGACGGGGGGTCACGGCGAGGCCCAGTACTTC. Amino acids: CAISESTGGHGEAQYF.

V is TRBV5-3 and J is TRBJ1-4, with D unclear. TRBV5-3 is an open reading frame, and its role is uncertain. The CDR3 runs 14 residues. V lost 0 bases, J lost 8 bases, and 11 bases lay in between. The CDR3, as DNA: TGTGCCAGAAGCTTGGTGGGGAGGGAGGAAAAACTGTTTTTT. Residues: CARSLVGREEKLFF.

The chain employs TRBV4-1 and TRBJ1-2, with D unresolved. V lost 4 bases and J 3 bases, leaving 9 bases between the germline ends. CDR3 length: 13 residues. In germline, CDR1 is MGHRA, CDR2 YSYEKL. CDR3 DNA: TGCGCCAGCAGCCGGAGGGTTGACTATGGCTACACCTTC. Encoded protein: CASSRRVDYGYTF.

A single count supports this clone. The chain is built from TRBV2 and TRBJ1-5; D call uncertain. V shed 8 bases and J shed 0 bases, with 8 bases lying between them. The germline CDR1 and CDR2 sequences are SNHLY and FYNNEI. This CDR3 comprises 13 residues. For the CDR3, the DNA is TGTGCCAGCTCAGTGAATAGCAATCAGCCCCAGCATTTT. This encodes CASSVNSNQPQHF.